Presented here are 21 T cell receptor beta chains from one specimen sequenced in a study of graft-versus-host responses after intestinal transplantation (dated by TCRdb to the early 2020s). The time point tag for this specimen amounts to: cells obtained before transplantation from donor or recipient. Library preparation used the immunoSEQ multiplex PCR assay. The source is immuneACCESS, and TCRdb retained only in-frame sequences with V and J called. Part of the clones is not carried over; for the studies checked, unresolved V genes explain less than half of this, and the remainder is unexplained. The sample data list tens of thousands of clones, and almost 90% of these were observed just once. The leading ten clones occupy 3.5% to 5% of the sample. No antigen has been assigned to these receptors. This sample comprised unstimulated CD8+ T cells sorted from spleen or lymph node cells, obtained before transplant. These receptors were collected from a human donor who was the organ donor for an intestinal transplant.

As concerns this clone: At the DNA level, this CDR3 is encoded by other sequences in the same sample as well. This chain uses TRBV4-1 with TRBJ1-1, with D possibly matching TRBD1 (5 bases). CDR3 length: 14 amino acids. In germline, CDR1 is MGHRA, CDR2 YSYEKL. V was trimmed by 1 base and J by 2 bases, leaving 8 bases between them. The CDR3 is CASSQGGGNTEAFF. CDR3 in DNA: TGCGCCAGCAGCCAAGGGGGGGGAAACACTGAAGCTTTCTTT.

V is TRBV7-3 and J is TRBJ1-1; D unresolved. The CDR3 loop spans 15 amino acids. Germline V lookup: CDR1 SGHTA, CDR2 FQGTGA. The V and J ends lost 2 bases and 0 bases respectively, with 10 bases between them. CDR3 coding DNA: TGTGCCAGCAGCTTATGGCAGGTCCTGAACACTGAAGCTTTCTTT. It encodes CASSLWQVLNTEAFF.

This chain uses TRBV5-6 with TRBJ1-5, with 9 bases fitting TRBD1. Germline V gene data show CDR1 as SGHDT and CDR2 as YYEEEE. The CDR3 spans 15 residues. With V trimmed by 7 bases and J by 4 bases, 9 bases remained unmatched. CDR3 amino acids: CASQRFGQGNQPQHF. The DNA for the CDR3 is TGTGCCAGCCAAAGATTCGGACAGGGGAATCAGCCCCAGCATTTT.

This clone has a handful of counts. The chain has TRBV7-2 and TRBJ1-5; D is unclear. Trimming pared 4 bases from V and 7 bases from J, leaving 17 bases between. The CDR3 contains 15 residues. Germline values: CDR1 SGHTA, CDR2 FQGNSA. The CDR3 DNA reads TGTGCCAGCAGCTCCCGACGGGAAGCTAAACAGCCCCAGCATTTT. Residues: CASSSRREAKQPQHF.

This rearrangement joins TRBV6-5 to TRBJ1-1; possibly TRBD1 for D (6 bases). The CDR3 is 15 residues long. Germline V gives CDR1 MNHEY, CDR2 SVGAGI. Trimming stripped 6 bases from V and 8 bases from J, with 22 bases between. The CDR3 region has the DNA TGTGCCAGCAGATTCGACACCGGGACAAAGGTCGAAGCTTTCTTT. Protein: CASRFDTGTKVEAFF.

J is TRBJ1-6 and V is TRBV28; D call uncertain. CDR3 length: 14 residues. Germline CDR1 is MDHEN and CDR2 is SYDVKM. V was cut by 2 bases and J by 6 bases, with 8 bases left in between. The CDR3 loop is CASSLTGSNSPLHF. DNA for the CDR3: TGTGCCAGCAGTTTAACGGGGTCTAATTCACCCCTCCACTTT.

This chain links TRBV5-1 with TRBJ1-1; the match to TRBD1 covers 9 bases. The CDR3 consists of 15 residues. With V trimmed by 5 bases and J by 5 bases, 10 bases remained unmatched. Germline-derived CDR1 and CDR2 are SGHRS and YFSETQ. The CDR3 spells CASSYRTGVRTEAFF. The CDR3 coding sequence is TGCGCCAGCAGTTACCGGACAGGGGTACGTACTGAAGCTTTCTTT.

This sequence joins TRBV27 and TRBJ2-7; possible D gene TRBD1, 6 bases. The germline V and J ends were trimmed by 6 bases and 4 bases, with 16 bases remaining between them. The CDR3 sequence is 14 residues long. The germline CDR1 and CDR2 sequences are MNHEY and SMNVEV (reference sequence). For the CDR3, the DNA is TGTGCCAGCAGACCCAGGGGCCTACCGTACGAGCAGTACGTC. Encoded protein: CASRPRGLPYEQYV.

The chain uses TRBV6-6 and TRBJ1-6; D might be TRBD1 (5 bases). The CDR3 has 14 residues. With 3 bases removed from V and 8 bases from J, the gap between germline ends came to 11 bases. In germline, CDR1 is MNHNY, CDR2 SVGAGI (reference sequence). The CDR3 sequence: CASSYTQGYSPLHF. CDR3 nucleotides: TGTGCCAGCAGTTATACCCAGGGCTATTCACCCCTCCACTTT.

J is TRBJ1-3 and V is TRBV4-1, with D unresolved. The germline CDR1 and CDR2 sequences are MGHRA and YSYEKL. V was shortened by 4 bases and J by 1 base, with 14 bases between the two germline ends. CDR3 size: 16 residues. CDR3 nucleotide sequence: TGCGCCAGCAGCCTAGACGGGTCAGAGTCTGGAAACACCATATATTTT. Amino acids: CASSLDGSESGNTIYF.

The J gene is TRBJ2-5, the V gene TRBV4-2; perhaps TRBD2 as D (5 bases). This CDR3 spans 15 amino acids. Per germline, CDR1 LGHNA and CDR2 YNFKEQ. The V end lost 5 bases, the J end lost 1 base, and 14 bases lay between the germline ends. For the CDR3, the DNA is TGTGCCAGCAGCAACCCAGCGGTCATCCAAGAGACCCAGTACTTC. Translating it yields CASSNPAVIQETQYF.

The J gene is TRBJ2-7, the V gene TRBV2, with TRBD2 matching over 8 bases. This CDR3 is built from 15 residues. The V gene's germline CDR1 is SNHLY and CDR2 FYNNEI. V was clipped by 5 bases and J by 2 bases; unmatched bases: 8. CDR3 DNA: TGTGCCAGCAGTCGGTGGCTAGCGGGCCCCTACGAGCAGTACGTC. It codes for CASSRWLAGPYEQYV.

V and J are TRBV15 and TRBJ1-4; D remains unclear. Trimming removed 1 base from V and 15 bases from J, with 9 bases in between. The CDR3 loop spans 11 amino acids. Germline loops: CDR1 LNHNV, CDR2 YYDKDF (reference sequence). The CDR3 spells CATSRGSELFF. CDR3 bases: TGTGCCACCAGCAGAGGGAGCGAGTTGTTTTTT.

This sequence joins TRBV6-5 and TRBJ1-1; D might be TRBD1 (6 bases). The CDR3 totals 14 residues. Per the germline V gene, CDR1 is MNHEY and CDR2 is SVGAGI. Trimming shortened V by 7 bases and J by 3 bases, and 15 bases separated the two germline ends. CDR3 protein: CASIPRGYDTEAFF. DNA for the CDR3: TGTGCCAGCATCCCGAGGGGGTATGACACTGAAGCTTTCTTT.

This chain links TRBV15 with TRBJ1-5; D gene ambiguous. Germline CDR1 is LNHNV and CDR2 is YYDKDF (reference sequence). The CDR3 runs 14 residues. V was trimmed by 5 bases and J by 1 base, leaving 9 bases between them. The CDR3 nucleotides read TGTGCCACCAGCGAGGTGGCAAGCAATCAGCCCCAGCATTTT. Protein: CATSEVASNQPQHF.

This clone was recorded only once. This chain connects TRBV6-1 to TRBJ2-6; tentative D call: TRBD2 (6 bases). V was clipped by 1 base and J by 4 bases, with 17 bases between them. This CDR3 comprises 18 residues. Per germline, CDR1 MNHNS and CDR2 SASEGT. CDR3 region: CASSEERGGVSGANVLTF. The CDR3 DNA is TGTGCCAGCAGTGAAGAACGCGGAGGGGTATCGGGGGCCAACGTCCTGACTTTC.

V and J are TRBV18 and TRBJ2-5, with TRBD1 as a possible D gene (6 bases). The germline CDR1 and CDR2 sequences are KGHSH and LQKENI. CDR3 size: 14 residues. The V end was cut by 3 bases, the J end by 6 bases, with 14 bases between. The CDR3 spells CASSPKCGGKTQYF. In nucleotides, the CDR3 is TGTGCCAGCTCACCCAAGTGTGGGGGCAAGACCCAGTACTTC. Drawing the rest from reference TRBV18 and TRBJ2-5, the complete variable domain is NAGVMQNPRHLVRRRGQEARLRCSPMKGHSHVYWYRQLPEEGLKFMVYLQKENIIDESGMPKERFSAEFPKEGPSILRIQQVVRGDSAAYFCASSPKCGGKTQYFGPGTRLLVL.

This sequence joins TRBV2 and TRBJ2-5; 11 bases align to TRBD2. After removal of 2 bases from V and 1 base from J, the junction contained 6 bases not matched to a gene. The CDR3 has 17 amino acids. Germline loops: CDR1 SNHLY, CDR2 FYNNEI. The CDR3, as DNA: TGTGCCAGCAGTGAACGCCTAGCGGGGGGTATCCAAGAGACCCAGTACTTC. This gives the protein CASSERLAGGIQETQYF.

This chain joins TRBV13 and TRBJ2-5; perhaps TRBD2 as D (7 bases). The germline V and J ends were trimmed by 2 bases and 2 bases, with 9 bases remaining between them. Germline-derived CDR1 and CDR2 are PRHDT and FYEKMQ (reference sequence). This CDR3 has 14 residues. The CDR3 loop reads CASSLRGGQETQYF. The CDR3 DNA sequence: TGTGCCAGCAGCTTAAGGGGGGGACAAGAGACCCAGTACTTC.

J is TRBJ1-1 and V is TRBV10-2; D call uncertain. The CDR3 has 13 residues. The germline V and J ends were trimmed by 7 bases and 1 base, with 10 bases remaining between them. Germline loops: CDR1 WSHSY, CDR2 SAAADI. Here the CDR3 reads CASTEVRNTEAFF. In DNA, the CDR3 is TGCGCCAGCACCGAGGTCAGGAACACTGAAGCTTTCTTT.

In DNA, the CDR3 is TGTGCCAGCAGTCTCGGGACAGGGGGAGTTCAGCCCCAGCATTTT. Its protein product is CASSLGTGGVQPQHF. This chain connects TRBV6-1 to TRBJ1-5; 11 bases align to TRBD1. There are 15 residues in the CDR3. The germline V gene encodes CDR1 MNHNS and CDR2 SASEGT. V lost 5 bases, J lost 6 bases, and 6 bases stayed unmatched.